The clone carrying this T cell receptor (beta chain) was counted only a few times. This record comes from a study of blood T cell repertoires in COVID-19. The overall study: Researchers got acute and convalescent COVID-19 samples from the United States, Italy and Spain. Sources were T cells, B-cell-depleted T cells, or PBMCs; the material itself was cDNA or gDNA.

In the study's own analysis: Reference gene primer amplification gave nucleated cell count estimates. Data came from immunoSEQ multiplex PCR; TCRdb stores just in-frame clones and leaves some out. V and J calls and clone size are those listed in that table; D and trimming were worked out from the DNA. The table shows more than 25,000 clones, with 75% to 85% occurring only once. The CDR3 spans 14 residues. Losses at the gene ends were 2 bases for V and 9 bases for J; bases not matched to a gene: 2. Germline-derived CDR1 and CDR2 are MNHEY and SMNVEV (reference sequence). The chain couples TRBV27 to TRBJ2-1, with TRBD2 matching over 12 bases. The sequencing sample was made of peripheral blood. The TCR was taken from a human donor in a cohort sampled during active COVID-19. The CDR3 loop is CASSLVLAGGEQFF. The CDR3 region has the DNA TGTGCCAGCAGTTTAGTACTAGCGGGGGGTGAGCAGTTCTTC.